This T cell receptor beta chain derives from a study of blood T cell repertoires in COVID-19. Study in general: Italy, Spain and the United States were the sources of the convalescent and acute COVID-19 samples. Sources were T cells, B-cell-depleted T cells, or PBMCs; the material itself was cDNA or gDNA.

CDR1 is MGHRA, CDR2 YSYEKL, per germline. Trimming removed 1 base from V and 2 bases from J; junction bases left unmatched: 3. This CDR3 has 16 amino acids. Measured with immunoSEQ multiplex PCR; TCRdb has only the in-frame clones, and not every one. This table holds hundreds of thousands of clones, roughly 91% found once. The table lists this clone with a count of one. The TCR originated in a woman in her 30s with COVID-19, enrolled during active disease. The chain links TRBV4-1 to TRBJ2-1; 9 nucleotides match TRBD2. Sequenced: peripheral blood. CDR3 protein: CASSQVAGGTYNEQFF. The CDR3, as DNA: TGCGCCAGCAGCCAAGTGGCGGGGGGGACCTACAATGAGCAGTTCTTC.